Listed below are T cell receptor beta chains from one sample, sequenced in a study of human T cells and chemical hapten exposure. In TCRdb, the RACE reads were re-called with MiXCR into one record per CDR3 protein. Here the sample spans around 110,000 distinct CDR3 sequences, roughly an eighth being singletons. This specimen consisted of whole blood, obtained in connection with sensitization to the hapten diphenylcyclopropenone (DPC). The receptors derive from a woman between 50 and 59 years old with alopecia areata. Some clones in this sample may be carry-over from other donors' samples. Each CDR3 is given with its conserved first and last residue. The order of the fields is V gene, CDR3 length, clone size, D gene, J gene, CDR3 protein, CDR3 DNA. A D gene is named only where the DNA matches it firmly. Where a row states a size, it is once, few, many or the class of an expanded clone; other rows omit it.

TRBV6-5,15,many,-,TRBJ2-3,CASRPSVTSTDTQYF,TGTGCCAGCCGTCCCTCAGTAACTAGCACAGATACGCAGTATTTT
TRBV4-3,16,many,-,TRBJ2-5,CASSLSGTATQETQYF,TGCGCCAGCAGCCTCTCCGGGACCGCGACGCAAGAGACCCAGTACTTC
TRBV10-3,18,-,-,TRBJ1-3,CAISESKIGQGSGNTIYF,TGTGCCATCAGTGAGTCGAAAATTGGTCAGGGATCTGGAAACACCATATATTTT
TRBV2,13,many,TRBD1,TRBJ2-1,CASMGAGQGEQFF,TGTGCCAGCATGGGGGCAGGACAGGGCGAGCAGTTCTTC
TRBV20-1,13,-,-,TRBJ2-7,CSAMREITYEQYF,TGCAGTGCGATGCGAGAGATTACCTACGAGCAGTACTTC
TRBV3-1,15,few,-,TRBJ2-6,CASSQRHSGANVLTF,TGTGCCAGCAGCCAACGACACTCTGGGGCCAACGTCCTGACTTTC
TRBV28,17,few,-,TRBJ2-7,CASSSPSGSQWVLGQYF,TGTGCCAGCAGTTCCCCGTCCGGCTCACAGTGGGTTTTAGGGCAGTACTTC
TRBV5-1,15,-,-,TRBJ1-4,CASSLGMRTNEKLFF,TGCGCCAGCAGCTTGGGTATGAGGACTAATGAAAAACTGTTTTTT
TRBV6-1,16,-,TRBD2,TRBJ2-2,CASRRIAGGNTGELFF,TGTGCCAGCAGGAGGATAGCGGGGGGCAACACCGGGGAGCTGTTTTTT
TRBV2,14,many,-,TRBJ1-2,CASSEVRGPAKSPF,TGTGCCAGCAGTGAAGTTCGAGGCCCAGCAAAAAGTCCCTTC
TRBV12-5,13,few,-,TRBJ1-1,CASGLWPETEAFF,TGTGCTAGTGGTTTATGGCCTGAGACTGAAGCTTTCTTT
TRBV6-5,14,-,-,TRBJ2-2,CASSYVRNTGELFF,TGTGCCAGCAGTTACGTGAGGAACACCGGGGAGCTGTTTTTT
TRBV28,13,-,-,TRBJ2-7,CASMGGFSYEQYF,TGTGCCAGCATGGGGGGCTTCTCCTACGAGCAGTACTTC
TRBV10-2,14,medium-sized,TRBD1,TRBJ1-4,CASRTGQDNEKLFF,TGCGCCAGCAGGACGGGACAGGACAATGAAAAACTGTTTTTT
TRBV5-1,14,many,-,TRBJ2-7,CASSLDGQTYEQYF,TGCGCCAGCAGCTTGGACGGCCAAACCTACGAGCAGTACTTC
TRBV29-1,12,-,TRBD1,TRBJ1-2,CSVDQGAGGYTF,TGCAGCGTTGACCAGGGGGCAGGTGGCTACACCTTC
TRBV4-1,14,few,-,TRBJ1-1,CASSQVPTGTLTVF,TGCGCCAGCAGCCAAGTACCGACTGGGACACTTACCGTGTTT
TRBV6-1,15,-,-,TRBJ2-1,CASTAISLGANEQFF,TGTGCCAGCACTGCTATTTCGCTCGGGGCGAATGAGCAGTTCTTC
TRBV12-3/TRBV12-4,14,few,TRBD1,TRBJ1-1,CASSFQGAGTEAFF,TGTGCCAGCAGCTTTCAGGGGGCGGGCACTGAAGCTTTCTTT
TRBV7-2,13,few,-,TRBJ1-4,CASSLELRGKLFF,TGTGCCAGCAGCTTAGAGCTTAGGGGAAAACTGTTTTTT
TRBV18,16,-,TRBD1,TRBJ2-7,CASSPPGTGIGYEQYF,TGTGCCAGCTCACCACCTGGGACAGGGATTGGATACGAGCAGTACTTC
TRBV4-2,17,many,TRBD1,TRBJ1-5,CASSQAFGTGLDQPQHF,TGTGCCAGCAGCCAAGCCTTCGGGACAGGGTTGGATCAGCCCCAGCATTTT
TRBV2,13,-,-,TRBJ2-5,CASSFHKGETQYF,TGTGCCAGCAGTTTTCATAAGGGCGAGACCCAGTACTTC